What follows describes a single T cell receptor beta chain. TCRdb redid the calling of the RT-PCR reads with MiXCR, one entry per CDR3 protein. This table has hundreds of thousands of distinct CDR3 sequences, roughly 13% appearing once. This sample is drawn from a study of patients and donors after allogeneic stem cell transplantation. What was sequenced was blood, either unsorted or a sorted T cell fraction (not recorded which). The clonotype comes from a human donor who was either an allogeneic HSCT recipient or a stem cell or donor lymphocyte infusion donor (not recorded which). It is not recorded whose cells these are; they may come from a transplant donor.

CDR3 in DNA: TGTGCCAGCACTCCCTTTGGAGTGAACACTGAAGCTTTCTTT. This translates into CASTPFGVNTEAFF. V is TRBV25-1 and J is TRBJ1-1; D remains ambiguous. The CDR3 sequence is 14 residues long. Germline assignment: CDR1 MGHDK and CDR2 SYGVNS. V was trimmed by 7 bases and J by 0 bases, leaving 12 bases between them.